This T cell receptor beta chain was documented in a study of human thymus T cells. Findings and caveats of the study: Thymic and blood repertoires appeared to show biased V and J gene usage.

The method was immunoSEQ multiplex PCR; TCRdb's version includes in-frame clones alone and lacks a portion of them. The sample lists some 120,000 clones; 90% to 95% were seen once. From resections taken during corrective heart surgery, the thymus tissue was obtained. Having surgery to correct congenital heart defects, healthy Finnish infants acted as the donors. The V and J ends lost 4 bases and 0 bases respectively, with 11 bases between them. Germline V lookup: CDR1 SGDLS, CDR2 YYNGEE. The length of the CDR3 is 15 residues. Worth noting for this clone: Antigen specificity is unknown.

The sample taken for sequencing was thymus tissue. This clonotype was sampled from a boy in the first two years of life with a congenital heart defect but otherwise immunologically healthy. The rearrangement joins TRBV9 to TRBJ1-3, with unresolved D. CDR3 nucleotide sequence: TGTGCCAGCAGCCCTCTCCCCCTCTCTGGAAACACCATATATTTT. This codes for CASSPLPLSGNTIYF.